One and the same sample provided the 20 T cell receptor beta chains below, sequenced in a study of cytomegalovirus exposure and HLA in healthy donors. PCR used 60 Vbeta primers and 13 Jbeta primers. Produced via immunoSEQ multiplex PCR; TCRdb's table is partial and in-frame only. The table shows 110,000 to 150,000 clones, with about 78% occurring only once. Sequencing was carried out using PBMCs. Receptor source: a male donor in good health and CMV-seronegative.

The chain joins TRBV16 to TRBJ1-2; D is uncertain. This CDR3 region has 14 residues. The V gene's germline CDR1 is KGHSY and CDR2 FQNENV. V lost 3 bases, J lost 4 bases, and 12 bases lay in between. The CDR3 region is CASSHHMGAYGYTF. The CDR3 DNA sequence: TGTGCCAGCAGCCACCACATGGGCGCCTATGGCTACACCTTC.

This clone showed up just once. The rearrangement joins TRBV29-1 to TRBJ1-2, with 8 bases lining up with TRBD1. The germline CDR1 and CDR2 sequences are SQVTM and ANQGSEA. The J segment lost 8 bases and the V segment lost 3 bases, leaving 8 bases of the junction unmatched. The CDR3 is 13 residues long. The CDR3 nucleotides read TGCAGCGTTGAGTCGGACAGGGAAGGCGGCTACACCTTC. Translating it yields CSVESDREGGYTF.

The CDR3 DNA follows: TGCAGCGTTGTGAGATGGGGACAGGGCGATGAAAAACTGTTTTTT. Amino acids: CSVVRWGQGDEKLFF. The chain joins TRBV29-1 to TRBJ1-4; 9 positions agree with TRBD1. Germline V gene data show CDR1 as SQVTM and CDR2 as ANQGSEA. The CDR3 is made up of 15 amino acids. Trimming at V came to 4 bases and at J to 6 bases, leaving 9 bases not matched to a gene.

V and J are TRBV7-9 and TRBJ1-5; TRBD1 agrees at 7 bases. In germline, CDR1 is SEHNR, CDR2 FQNEAQ (reference sequence). This CDR3 contains 14 residues. V shed 4 bases and J 3 bases; nucleotides not matched to a gene: 3. CDR3 in amino acids: CASSSGQPNQPQHF. In DNA form, the CDR3 reads TGTGCCAGCAGCTCGGGACAGCCCAATCAGCCCCAGCATTTT.

This clone has just one count. A read error may produce the germline difference seen at one junction end. The chain carries TRBV7-9 and TRBJ2-7; D unresolved. Per the germline V gene, CDR1 is SEHNR and CDR2 is FQNEAQ (reference sequence). This CDR3 contains 15 residues. The CDR3 nucleotides are TGTTCCAGCAGCCGGCTCCGGGTGAGCTCCTACGAGCAGTACTTC. Translation gives CSSSRLRVSSYEQYF. Combining the CDR3 with reference TRBV7-9 and TRBJ2-7 gives the whole variable domain DTGVSQNPRHKITKRGQNVTFRCDPISEHNRLYWYRQTLGQGPEFLTYFQNEAQLEKSRLLSDRFSAERPKGSFSTLEIQRTEQGDSAMYLCSSSRLRVSSYEQYFGPGTRLTVT.

The chain is built from TRBV15 and TRBJ2-1; 9 nucleotides match TRBD2. The J segment lost 5 bases and the V segment lost 9 bases, leaving 11 bases of the junction unmatched. The CDR3 spans 15 residues. The germline gives CDR1 LNHNV, CDR2 YYDKDF (reference sequence). In DNA form, the CDR3 reads TGTGCCACAAGACCTAGCGGGGTCCTAGACAATGAGCAGTTCTTC. Encoded protein: CATRPSGVLDNEQFF.

The chain carries TRBV7-9 and TRBJ2-4, with D possibly TRBD2 on 6 matching bases. This CDR3 region has 16 residues. Trimming stripped 0 bases from V and 0 bases from J, with 9 bases between. Germline CDR1 reads SEHNR; CDR2 reads FQNEAQ (reference sequence). The CDR3 region has the DNA TGTGCCAGCAGCTTAGCAGGGACTCTAGCCAAAAACATTCAGTACTTC. It is translated as CASSLAGTLAKNIQYF.

J is TRBJ1-1 and V is TRBV7-3; D is unresolved. CDR1 SGHTA and CDR2 FQGTGA come from the germline V gene. CDR3 length: 14 residues. Trimming removed 5 bases at V and 4 bases at J, with 14 bases between. CDR3 in amino acids: CASSTQPSPTEAFF. The CDR3 DNA sequence: TGTGCCAGCAGCACACAACCGTCACCCACTGAAGCTTTCTTT.

The chain uses TRBV5-5 and TRBJ1-2; TRBD1 matches at 10 bases. CDR1 and CDR2 (germline): SGHKS, YYEKEE (reference sequence). CDR3 length: 15 amino acids. The ends lost 5 bases at V and 3 bases at J; junction bases unmatched: 7. In DNA, the CDR3 is TGTGCCAGCAGTGGGGGGACAGGGGAGGACTATGGCTACACCTTC. It yields the protein CASSGGTGEDYGYTF.

A few counts support this clone. The chain combines TRBV7-9 with TRBJ1-2; TRBD1 agrees at 8 bases. Germline CDR1 is SEHNR and CDR2 is FQNEAQ (reference sequence). The CDR3 length is 15 residues. Trimming removed 5 bases from V and 6 bases from J; junction bases left unmatched: 11. In DNA, the CDR3 is TGTGCCAGCAGCCCTGAAGTCAGGGGGCAGGATGGCTACACCTTC. Encoded protein: CASSPEVRGQDGYTF.

This sequence joins TRBV19 and TRBJ1-1; possible D gene TRBD1, 6 bases. Per germline, CDR1 LNHDA and CDR2 SQIVND (reference sequence). CDR3 length: 12 amino acids. V was shortened by 5 bases and J by 6 bases, with 10 bases between the two germline ends. CDR3 sequence reads: CASSSGESEAFF. DNA of the CDR3: TGTGCCAGTAGTTCAGGGGAATCTGAAGCTTTCTTT.

The chain joins TRBV7-9 to TRBJ1-2; D remains ambiguous. V dropped 1 base and J dropped 8 bases, with 20 bases sitting between them. CDR1 and CDR2 from the germline V gene are SEHNR and FQNEAQ (reference sequence). The CDR3 loop spans 16 amino acids. The CDR3 reads CASSLVLGSGSGGYTF. The CDR3 DNA follows: TGTGCCAGCAGCTTAGTTCTTGGTTCCGGCTCCGGGGGCTACACCTTC.

This clone was picked up a small number of times. V gene TRBV5-4 combines with J gene TRBJ2-1; 8 bases line up with TRBD2. Germline loops: CDR1 SGHNT, CDR2 YYREEE (reference sequence). Losses at the gene ends were 3 bases for V and 9 bases for J; bases not matched to a gene: 14. The CDR3 is 16 amino acids. As DNA, the CDR3 is TGTGCCAGCAGCTATCCCGGGAGGGCGGCTAGTAGTGAGCAGTTCTTC. Protein sequence: CASSYPGRAASSEQFF.

This clone showed up just once. The chain has TRBV5-5 and TRBJ2-2; 7 nucleotides align to TRBD2. The CDR3 contains 16 residues. V shed 4 bases, J shed 5 bases, and the junction held 11 bases outside the gene matches. CDR1 SGHKS and CDR2 YYEKEE come from the germline V gene (reference sequence). CDR3 protein: CASSLRLASGTGELFF. DNA of the CDR3: TGTGCCAGCAGCCTACGACTAGCCTCAGGGACCGGGGAGCTGTTTTTT.

The chain recombines TRBV27 with TRBJ2-4; 9 bases map to TRBD2. Losses at the gene ends were 2 bases for V and 8 bases for J; bases not matched to a gene: 7. Germline V gene data show CDR1 as MNHEY and CDR2 as SMNVEV (reference sequence). There are 15 residues in the CDR3. CDR3 sequence (DNA): TGTGCCAGCAGTTTAATTGGCGGGGGGGCGGACATTCAGTACTTC. Translating gives CASSLIGGGADIQYF.

This clone was counted a few times. This chain uses TRBV7-3 with TRBJ2-2, with a tentative D call TRBD1 (6 bases). Germline values: CDR1 SGHTA, CDR2 FQGTGA. CDR3 length equals 16 residues. V dropped 5 bases and J dropped 0 bases, with 13 bases sitting between them. As DNA, the CDR3 is TGTGCCAGCAGCCAACCGGGACATCCGAACACCGGGGAGCTGTTTTTT. Translated: CASSQPGHPNTGELFF.

This chain uses TRBV15 with TRBJ2-3; TRBD2 aligns across 9 bases. The J segment lost 2 bases and the V segment lost 1 base, leaving 10 bases of the junction unmatched. The CDR3 is 18 residues long. CDR1 LNHNV and CDR2 YYDKDF come from the germline V gene (reference sequence). The CDR3 bases are TGTGCCACCAGCAGAGGGTTCGGGAGCGGGAGGACCACAGATACGCAGTATTTT. Protein sequence: CATSRGFGSGRTTDTQYF.

V and J are TRBV6-5 and TRBJ1-4, with a possible D match to TRBD1 (5 bases). Trimming pared 3 bases from V and 7 bases from J, leaving 15 bases between. The CDR3 is 15 residues long. CDR1 and CDR2 (germline): MNHEY, SVGAGI. CDR3 DNA sequence: TGTGCCAGCAGTTATGTACCAGGGTCGGCTGAAAAACTGTTTTTT. This gives the protein CASSYVPGSAEKLFF.

This clone appeared a single time. The DNA for the CDR3 is TGTGCCAGCAGCGTCCGGGACAGGGGAAGAGTGGGTTCTGGAAACACCATATATTTT. This translates into CASSVRDRGRVGSGNTIYF. The chain recombines TRBV13 with TRBJ1-3; 10 bases are shared with TRBD1. The junction had 14 bases not matched to a gene; V was cut back by 5 bases and J by 1 base. Germline CDR1 is PRHDT and CDR2 is FYEKMQ (reference sequence). The CDR3 is made up of 19 amino acids.

This clone occurred a few times. The chain is built from TRBV5-1 and TRBJ2-7; D is undetermined. The germline V gene has CDR1 SGHRS and CDR2 YFSETQ. CDR3 length: 11 amino acids. Trimming took 4 bases from V and 10 from J, leaving 12 bases between them. CDR3 sequence (DNA): TGCGCCAGCAGCCGATCAGGTGAACAGTACTTC. Translated: CASSRSGEQYF.